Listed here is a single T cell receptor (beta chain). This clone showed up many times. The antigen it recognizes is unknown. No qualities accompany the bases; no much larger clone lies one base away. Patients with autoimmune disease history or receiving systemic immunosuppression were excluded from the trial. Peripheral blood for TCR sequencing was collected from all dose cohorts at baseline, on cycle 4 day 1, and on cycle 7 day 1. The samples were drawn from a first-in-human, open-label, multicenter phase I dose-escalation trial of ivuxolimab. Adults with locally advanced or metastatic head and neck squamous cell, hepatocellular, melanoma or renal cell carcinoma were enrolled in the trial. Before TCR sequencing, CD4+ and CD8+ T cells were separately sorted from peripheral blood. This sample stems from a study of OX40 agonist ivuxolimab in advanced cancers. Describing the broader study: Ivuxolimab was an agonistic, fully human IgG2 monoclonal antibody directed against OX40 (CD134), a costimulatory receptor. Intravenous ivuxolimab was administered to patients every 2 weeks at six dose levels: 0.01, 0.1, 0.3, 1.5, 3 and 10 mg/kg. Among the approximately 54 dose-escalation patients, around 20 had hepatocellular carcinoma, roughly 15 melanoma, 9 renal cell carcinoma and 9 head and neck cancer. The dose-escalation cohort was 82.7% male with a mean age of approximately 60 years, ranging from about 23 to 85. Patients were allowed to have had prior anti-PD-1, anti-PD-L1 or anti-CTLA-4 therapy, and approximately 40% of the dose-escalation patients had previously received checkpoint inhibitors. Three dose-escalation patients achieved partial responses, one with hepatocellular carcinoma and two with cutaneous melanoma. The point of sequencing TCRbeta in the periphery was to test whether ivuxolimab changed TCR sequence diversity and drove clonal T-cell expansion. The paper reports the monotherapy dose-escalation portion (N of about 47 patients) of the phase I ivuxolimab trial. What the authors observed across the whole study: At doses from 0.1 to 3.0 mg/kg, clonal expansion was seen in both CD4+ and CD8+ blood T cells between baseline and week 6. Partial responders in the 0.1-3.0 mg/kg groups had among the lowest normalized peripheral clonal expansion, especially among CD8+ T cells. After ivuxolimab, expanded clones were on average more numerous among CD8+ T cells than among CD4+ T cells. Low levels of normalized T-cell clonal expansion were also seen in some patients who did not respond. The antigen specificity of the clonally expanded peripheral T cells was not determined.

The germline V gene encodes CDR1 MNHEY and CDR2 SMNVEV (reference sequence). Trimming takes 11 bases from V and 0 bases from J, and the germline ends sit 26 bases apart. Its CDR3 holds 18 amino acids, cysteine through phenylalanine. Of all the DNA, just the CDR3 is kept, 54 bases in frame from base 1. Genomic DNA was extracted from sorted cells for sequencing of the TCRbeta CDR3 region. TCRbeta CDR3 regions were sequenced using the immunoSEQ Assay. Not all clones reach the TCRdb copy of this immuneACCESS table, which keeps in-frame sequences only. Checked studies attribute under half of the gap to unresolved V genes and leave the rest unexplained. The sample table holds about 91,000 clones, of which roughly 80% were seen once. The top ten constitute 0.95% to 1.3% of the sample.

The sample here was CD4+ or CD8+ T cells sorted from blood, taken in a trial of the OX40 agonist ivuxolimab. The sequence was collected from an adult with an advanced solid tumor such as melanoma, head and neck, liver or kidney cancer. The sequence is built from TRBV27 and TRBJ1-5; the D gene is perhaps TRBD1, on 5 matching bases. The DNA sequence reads TGTGCCCCCAGGAGGAGCCTGACAGACCTATATAGCAATCAGCCCCAGCATTTT. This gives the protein CAPRRSLTDLYSNQPQHF.